Following are 31 T cell receptor beta chains from one sample sequenced in a study of T cells in Graves' hyperthyroidism and ophthalmopathy. From RNA transcripts, TCR beta CDR3 regions were amplified. In the first-round RT-PCR of the TCR CDR3, the HTBI primer set was used. Via MiXCR, TCRdb re-called the multiplex PCR reads, giving one row per CDR3 protein. In the table there are about 290,000 distinct CDR3 sequences, 13% to 15% of which are singletons. Sequenced input: blood. The receptors derive from a woman in her forties or fifties with Graves' hyperthyroidism that later progressed to Graves' ophthalmopathy.

This clonotype was counted ten times or more. The chain carries TRBV12-3 or TRBV12-4 and TRBJ2-7, with TRBD1 matching over 7 bases. This CDR3 contains 14 residues. With V trimmed by 6 bases and J by 0 bases, 5 bases remained unmatched. The CDR3 DNA sequence: TGTGCCAGCAGCCCTTGGACAGGCTCCTACGAGCAGTACTTC. It codes for CASSPWTGSYEQYF.

CDR3 protein: CASSLTTSGPYQETQYF. The CDR3 DNA reads TGTGCCAGCAGCTTGACGACTAGCGGTCCGTACCAAGAGACCCAGTACTTC. V is TRBV7-9 and J is TRBJ2-5, with 9 bases matching TRBD2. The V segment lost 3 bases and the J segment 0 bases; nucleotides outside the gene matches: 8. Germline CDR1 and CDR2: SEHNR and FQNEAQ (reference sequence). CDR3 length: 17 residues.

This clonotype was seen many times. The chain is built from TRBV2 and TRBJ2-3; D might be TRBD2 (6 bases). This CDR3 has 14 residues. Trimming took off 8 bases at V and 4 bases at J, with 16 bases between the two ends. Per the germline V gene, CDR1 is SNHLY and CDR2 is FYNNEI. The CDR3 loop reads CASAGLGVPDTQYF. CDR3 bases: TGTGCCAGCGCGGGACTGGGGGTTCCAGATACGCAGTATTTT.

This clonotype was found many times. The J gene is TRBJ2-7, the V gene TRBV18; tentative D call: TRBD1 (6 bases). Germline-derived CDR1 and CDR2 are KGHSH and LQKENI. V gave up 5 bases and J gave up 3 bases, with 14 bases separating them. The CDR3 loop spans 14 amino acids. In DNA, the CDR3 is TGTGCCAGCTCAATCGCTCAGGGGAGCTACGAGCAGTACTTC. Protein: CASSIAQGSYEQYF.

In its sample, this clonotype was seen a few times. This rearrangement joins TRBV19 to TRBJ1-2, with D possibly matching TRBD1 (5 bases). Trimming removed 1 base from V and 7 bases from J, with 13 bases in between. There are 14 residues in the CDR3. The germline CDR1 and CDR2 sequences are LNHDA and SQIVND (reference sequence). CDR3 sequence: CASSIGQRRSGYTF. CDR3 nucleotide sequence: TGTGCCAGTAGTATAGGACAGAGAAGGAGTGGCTACACCTTC.

V gene TRBV19 combines with J gene TRBJ1-1, with unresolved D. The V gene lost 5 bases and the J gene lost 6 bases, with 13 bases spanning the gap. The CDR3 length is 13 residues. Germline CDR1 and CDR2: LNHDA and SQIVND (reference sequence). CDR3 region: CASSPRPSAEAFF. In DNA, the CDR3 is TGTGCCAGTAGTCCCCGACCGAGCGCTGAAGCTTTCTTT.

This clonotype showed up many times. The rearrangement links TRBV20-1 to TRBJ1-5; D is unresolved. This CDR3 comprises 17 residues. CDR1 and CDR2 (germline): DFQATT, SNEGSKA (reference sequence). V lost 5 bases and J 7 bases, leaving 27 bases between the germline ends. CDR3 protein: CSAEDGRSEELQQPQHF. The CDR3 nucleotides are TGCAGTGCTGAGGACGGCAGGTCGGAGGAACTCCAACAGCCCCAGCATTTT.

There are a few counts of this clonotype. Being one base from a much bigger clone, this may be a read error. The V and J genes are TRBV28 and TRBJ2-7; the match to TRBD1 covers 9 bases. The CDR3 length is 15 residues. Germline V gene sequence: CDR1 MDHEN, CDR2 SYDVKM. The CDR3 nucleotides are TGTGCCAGCAGTTTTTTGGGACAGGGTAACAACGAGCGGTACTTC. This encodes CASSFLGQGNNERYF.

The sample holds many counts of this clonotype. V and J are TRBV28 and TRBJ2-2; a possible D gene is TRBD2 (5 bases). Germline V gene data show CDR1 as MDHEN and CDR2 as SYDVKM. V gave up 1 base and J gave up 6 bases, with 15 bases separating them. The CDR3 spans 16 residues. This CDR3 reads CASSLSLTSGAGELFF. The CDR3, as DNA: TGTGCCAGCAGTTTATCTCTAACTAGTGGCGCCGGGGAGCTGTTTTTT.

This clonotype was counted many times. The chain joins TRBV2 to TRBJ2-1; 9 bases are a match to TRBD2. The CDR3 runs 14 residues. CDR1 SNHLY and CDR2 FYNNEI come from the germline V gene. V shed 6 bases and J 7 bases; nucleotides not matched to a gene: 7. In DNA, the CDR3 is TGTGCCAGCAGCTTCTCGCGGGGGGGGAATGAGCAGTTCTTC. Amino acid sequence: CASSFSRGGNEQFF.

Many counts were recorded for this clonotype. V usage is TRBV7-2 and J usage is TRBJ2-7; D uncertain. The CDR3 runs 13 residues. Germline V gene sequence: CDR1 SGHTA, CDR2 FQGNSA. V was clipped by 7 bases and J by 5 bases, with 15 bases between them. CDR3 sequence reads: CASTERHKDEQYF. In DNA form, the CDR3 reads TGTGCCAGCACCGAGAGACACAAGGACGAGCAGTACTTC.

This clonotype was observed at least ten times. This chain joins TRBV7-3 and TRBJ2-1; D remains unclear. In germline, CDR1 is SGHTA, CDR2 FQGTGA. The CDR3 spans 15 residues. V dropped 4 bases and J dropped 0 bases, with 10 bases sitting between them. CDR3 amino acids: CASSSSSSSYNEQFF. CDR3 DNA sequence: TGTGCCAGCAGCTCCTCGTCAAGCTCCTACAATGAGCAGTTCTTC.

The chain is built from TRBV9 and TRBJ2-7; D possibly uses TRBD1 or TRBD2 (5 bases each). The CDR3 contains 15 residues. V dropped 2 bases and J dropped 1 base, with 13 bases sitting between them. The germline gives CDR1 SGDLS, CDR2 YYNGEE. The CDR3 DNA sequence: TGTGCCAGCAGCGTTTCCGGGACGGGTTCCTACGAGCAGTACTTC. This codes for CASSVSGTGSYEQYF. Filled out from reference TRBV9 and TRBJ2-7, the complete variable domain reads DSGVTQTPKHLITATGQRVTLRCSPRSGDLSVYWYQQSLDQGLQFLIQYYNGEERAKGNILERFSAQQFPDLHSELNLSSLELGDSALYFCASSVSGTGSYEQYFGPGTRLTVT.

There are many counts of this clonotype. The chain has TRBV5-1 and TRBJ1-4, with 8 bases aligning to TRBD1. Trimming cost V 1 base and J 6 bases; bases outside gene matches: 2. Germline V lookup: CDR1 SGHRS, CDR2 YFSETQ. The CDR3 sequence is 14 residues long. CDR3 coding DNA: TGCGCCAGCAGCTTGACAGGGGGTTATGAAAAACTGTTTTTT. Amino acids: CASSLTGGYEKLFF.

This clonotype was picked up many times. This sequence joins TRBV29-1 and TRBJ2-7; D not resolved. The V gene's germline CDR1 is SQVTM and CDR2 ANQGSEA. The length of the CDR3 is 11 residues. Between the trimmed V and J ends, which lost 1 base and 7 bases, there was a span of 8 bases. CDR3 sequence: CSVEGNREQYF. The CDR3 coding sequence is TGCAGCGTTGAAGGAAATCGAGAGCAGTACTTC.

This clonotype appeared many times. The chain uses TRBV5-1 and TRBJ2-7; 8 positions agree with TRBD2. The CDR3 spans 14 residues. V shed 4 bases and J 5 bases; nucleotides not matched to a gene: 8. Germline CDR1 reads SGHRS; CDR2 reads YFSETQ. DNA for the CDR3: TGCGCCAGCAGCACCCCGGGACTAGTTGACGAGCAGTACTTC. Protein: CASSTPGLVDEQYF. The variable domain in full, completed from reference TRBV5-1 and TRBJ2-7, reads KAGVTQTPRYLIKTRGQQVTLSCSPISGHRSVSWYQQTPGQGLQFLFEYFSETQRNKGNFPGRFSGRQFSNSRSEMNVSTLELGDSALYLCASSTPGLVDEQYFGPGTRLTVT.

The V and J genes are TRBV6-1 and TRBJ1-3; D remains ambiguous. Trimming cost V 6 bases and J 0 bases, with 12 bases left between them. Germline CDR1 reads MNHNS; CDR2 reads SASEGT. This CDR3 contains 15 residues. DNA of the CDR3: TGTGCCAGCAGCTCCCGGGCGAGCTCTGGAAACACCATATATTTT. It encodes CASSSRASSGNTIYF.

About this clonotype: This clone may be a read error of a much larger clone one base away. The rearrangement joins TRBV19 to TRBJ2-7; D might be TRBD1 (5 bases). Per the germline V gene, CDR1 is LNHDA and CDR2 is SQIVND (reference sequence). The CDR3 runs 14 residues. CDR3 coding DNA: TGTACCAGTAGTATTCATCAGGGTTCGTGGGAGCAGTACTTC. Encoded protein: CTSSIHQGSWEQYF.

This clonotype appeared a single time. The V call is TRBV18, the J call TRBJ2-1, with 11 nucleotides matching TRBD2. Germline trimming cut 3 bases from V and 4 bases from J; bases unmatched to any gene: 14. The CDR3 consists of 19 residues. Germline V gives CDR1 KGHSH, CDR2 LQKENI. The DNA of the CDR3 is TGTGCCAGCTCACCCCCCAAGAGCCTTAGCGGGAGGGAGTACAATGAGCAGTTCTTC. It yields the protein CASSPPKSLSGREYNEQFF.

Ten or more counts support this clonotype. The V and J genes are TRBV7-9 and TRBJ1-1, with D perhaps matching TRBD1 (6 bases). V shed 4 bases and J shed 5 bases, with 26 bases lying between them. CDR3 length equals 18 residues. Germline CDR1 reads SEHNR; CDR2 reads FQNEAQ (reference sequence). This chain's CDR3 is CASSSHGGDTLRGTEAFF. CDR3 in DNA: TGTGCCAGCAGCTCCCATGGGGGGGACACTCTAAGAGGGACTGAAGCTTTCTTT. Together with reference TRBV7-9 and TRBJ1-1, the CDR3 gives the full variable domain: DTGVSQNPRHKITKRGQNVTFRCDPISEHNRLYWYRQTLGQGPEFLTYFQNEAQLEKSRLLSDRFSAERPKGSFSTLEIQRTEQGDSAMYLCASSSHGGDTLRGTEAFFGQGTRLTVV.

The table lists this clonotype with many counts. DNA for the CDR3: TGTGCCAGCAGCCAATACCCAGGGACCTATGGCTACACCTTC. This codes for CASSQYPGTYGYTF. The chain links TRBV3-1 to TRBJ1-2, with D possibly matching TRBD1 (5 bases). V dropped 2 bases and J dropped 4 bases, with 11 bases sitting between them. CDR3 length: 14 amino acids. Germline CDR1 LGHDT, CDR2 YNNKEL (reference sequence).

The chain links TRBV20-1 to TRBJ2-3; possibly TRBD2 for D (6 bases). This CDR3 has 14 residues. Germline CDR1 DFQATT, CDR2 SNEGSKA (reference sequence). V lost 5 bases, J lost 3 bases, and 15 bases lay in between. The DNA of the CDR3 is TGCAGTGCTCACCCCGGGAGCGGGACAGATACGCAGTATTTT. The encoded protein is CSAHPGSGTDTQYF.

The chain combines TRBV4-1 with TRBJ1-6, with 7 bases matching TRBD1. CDR1 MGHRA and CDR2 YSYEKL come from the germline V gene. The CDR3 totals 16 residues. With 3 bases clipped from V and 6 bases from J, the junction kept 8 bases outside the gene matches. For the CDR3, the DNA is TGCGCCAGCAGCCAGGGGGTCGGACAGGTTAATTCACCCCTCCACTTT. This sequence encodes CASSQGVGQVNSPLHF.

This clonotype was recorded at least ten times. The V and J genes are TRBV10-3 and TRBJ1-1; 7 nucleotides match TRBD1. Germline V lookup: CDR1 ENHRY, CDR2 SYGVKD. CDR3 length equals 13 residues. Losses at the gene ends were 8 bases for V and 3 bases for J; bases not matched to a gene: 6. The CDR3: CAIQRQGDTEAFF. The CDR3 DNA reads TGTGCCATCCAAAGACAGGGAGACACTGAAGCTTTCTTT.

This clonotype was counted at least ten times. The V and J genes are TRBV2 and TRBJ2-3; D not resolved. Germline V gene data show CDR1 as SNHLY and CDR2 as FYNNEI. Between the trimmed V and J ends, which lost 6 bases and 4 bases, there was a span of 11 bases. There are 13 residues in the CDR3. Here the CDR3 reads CASSLLLADTQYF. DNA of the CDR3: TGTGCCAGCAGCCTCCTCTTGGCAGATACGCAGTATTTT.

This clonotype was counted many times. The DNA of the CDR3 is TGTGCCAGCAGTTACTGGCGGGAGACCCAGTACTTC. Its protein product is CASSYWRETQYF. The rearrangement links TRBV6-6 to TRBJ2-5; D unresolved. Germline loops: CDR1 MNHNY, CDR2 SVGAGI (reference sequence). V shed 1 base and J shed 5 bases, with 5 bases lying between them. CDR3 size: 12 residues.

This clonotype showed up many times. The chain recombines TRBV28 with TRBJ1-2, with D tentatively TRBD1 (6 bases). CDR3 size: 12 residues. The V gene's germline CDR1 is MDHEN and CDR2 SYDVKM. V was clipped by 8 bases and J by 7 bases, with 14 bases between them. The CDR3 nucleotides are TGTGCCAGCGCCTCAGGGGAAGGTGGCTACACCTTC. Translated: CASASGEGGYTF.

This clonotype turned up a few times. One base away lies a much larger clone, so this may be a sequencing read error. V usage is TRBV27 and J usage is TRBJ1-5; no definite D call. This CDR3 spans 15 amino acids. Trimming pared 4 bases from V and 0 bases from J, leaving 10 bases between. Germline-derived CDR1 and CDR2 are MNHEY and SMNVEV (reference sequence). DNA of the CDR3: TGTGCCAGCAGTTCGGTGCAGTATAGCAATCAGCCCCAGCATTTT. It codes for CASSSVQYSNQPQHF.

This clonotype was counted at least ten times. The V call is TRBV5-1, the J call TRBJ1-1; D is possibly TRBD1 (5 bases). The germline V and J ends were trimmed by 0 bases and 3 bases, with 9 bases remaining between them. The CDR3 has 14 amino acids. Germline V CDR1 and CDR2: SGHRS, YFSETQ. In DNA, the CDR3 is TGCGCCAGCAGCTTGGACAGACAGTACACTGAAGCTTTCTTT. Residues: CASSLDRQYTEAFF.

Many counts were recorded for this clonotype. The genes are TRBV6-5 and TRBJ2-5; weak D call: TRBD1 (6 bases). Germline loops: CDR1 MNHEY, CDR2 SVGAGI. This CDR3 region has 13 residues. Deletions cut 2 bases from V and 2 bases from J, with 6 bases between. CDR3 sequence (DNA): TGTGCCAGCAGTTACAGGGGGCAAGAGACCCAGTACTTC. It is translated as CASSYRGQETQYF.

The chain has TRBV6-1 and TRBJ1-1, with a weak D call TRBD1 (6 bases). The CDR3 runs to 13 residues. CDR1 is MNHNS and CDR2 is SASEGT in the germline V gene. Trimming stripped 3 bases from V and 8 bases from J, with 13 bases between. The DNA for the CDR3 is TGTGCCAGCAGTGATGGGGGGGGCCGAGAAGCTTTCTTT. It yields the protein CASSDGGGREAFF.